Here is one T cell receptor (beta chain) with its context. Its antigen remains unidentified. The data stem from a study of T cell responses to AZD1222 COVID-19 vaccine. Method: immunoSEQ multiplex PCR; TCRdb's copy keeps in-frame clones and lacks some. The data contain fewer than 150,000 clones, 89% of them singletons. Study-wide results and caveats: Donors were chiefly white British, with a greater number of females, and clonal diversity was perhaps underestimated. Nearly half of spike-specific TCRs reportedly go after variant regions that carry no mutations.

This sample comprised peripheral blood, obtained 28 days after the second AZD1222 dose. The receptor was isolated from an adult who received the AZD1222 COVID-19 vaccine.

The CDR3 loop reads CASRLRIWTARKGANEKLFF. The CDR3 DNA reads TGTGCCAGCCGTCTACGGATTTGGACAGCCCGTAAGGGAGCTAATGAAAAACTGTTTTTT. This chain connects TRBV21-1 to TRBJ1-4; TRBD1, the table's D call, was not compared with the DNA. TRBV21-1 is reported as a pseudogene. The CDR3 is 20 residues long.